The 28 T cell receptor beta chains below all came from one sample that was sequenced in a study of T cells after yellow fever vaccination. TCRdb re-analysed the 5' RACE reads in MiXCR, keeping a single row per CDR3 protein. Of hundreds of thousands of distinct CDR3 sequences detected, about 17% appear once; the ten largest clones hold roughly 17%. Here the sequenced sample was PBMCs, taken 5 days after the first yellow fever vaccination. The origin of the receptors is a man in his late teens or twenties who received the YFV17D yellow fever vaccine.

V gene TRBV20-1 combines with J gene TRBJ1-1; 7 bases agree with TRBD1. Germline V CDR1 and CDR2: DFQATT, SNEGSKA (reference sequence). The trim removed 4 bases at V and 8 bases at J, leaving 10 bases unmatched. The CDR3 is made up of 13 amino acids. The CDR3 protein is CSATNLGDREAFF. The CDR3 region has the DNA TGCAGTGCTACAAACCTAGGGGACAGAGAAGCTTTCTTT.

The table lists this clonotype with a few counts. The gene calls are TRBV20-1 and TRBJ2-5; D might be TRBD2 (6 bases). V was cut by 6 bases and J by 2 bases, with 10 bases left in between. Germline V gene data show CDR1 as DFQATT and CDR2 as SNEGSKA (reference sequence). This CDR3 spans 12 amino acids. The CDR3 spells CSARDWQETQYF. CDR3 coding DNA: TGCAGTGCCCGGGACTGGCAAGAGACCCAGTACTTC.

This clonotype has only a few counts. This chain links TRBV12-3 or TRBV12-4 with TRBJ2-1; D could derive from TRBD1 or TRBD2 (6 bases each). V lost 4 bases to trimming and J lost 4 bases, with 23 bases between them. The CDR3 has 18 residues. CDR3 sequence reads: CASSWGAGLLKRYNEQFF. CDR3 nucleotides: TGTGCCAGCAGTTGGGGGGCAGGGCTCCTGAAACGGTACAATGAGCAGTTCTTC.

The rearrangement links TRBV20-1 to TRBJ2-1, with 9 positions matching TRBD1. The ends lost 8 bases at V and 7 bases at J; junction bases unmatched: 12. This CDR3 contains 14 residues. CDR1 and CDR2 (germline): DFQATT, SNEGSKA (reference sequence). The CDR3 loop reads CSKARDRARNEQFF. The CDR3 DNA follows: TGCAGTAAAGCCCGGGACAGGGCGAGGAATGAGCAGTTCTTC.

As DNA, the CDR3 is TGTGCCTGGAGTCTACAGGGAATCACTGAAGCTTTCTTT. This codes for CAWSLQGITEAFF. The V call is TRBV30, the J call TRBJ1-1, with D possibly TRBD1 on 6 matching bases. The germline V and J ends were trimmed by 2 bases and 4 bases, with 11 bases remaining between them. The CDR3 totals 13 residues. Per the germline V gene, CDR1 is GTSNPN and CDR2 is SVGIG (reference sequence).

This sequence joins TRBV4-1 and TRBJ2-1; weak D call: TRBD2 (5 bases). Germline CDR1 is MGHRA and CDR2 is YSYEKL. V was trimmed by 3 bases and J by 3 bases, leaving 12 bases between them. The length of the CDR3 is 15 residues. The CDR3 loop reads CASSHVPDYYNEQFF. CDR3 nucleotide sequence: TGCGCCAGCAGCCATGTCCCCGACTACTACAATGAGCAGTTCTTC.

Only a few counts were recorded for this clonotype. This chain uses TRBV4-3 with TRBJ2-5, with TRBD2 matching over 7 bases. J lost 7 bases, V lost 0 bases, and 8 bases had no gene match. CDR3 length: 15 residues. The germline V gene encodes CDR1 LGHNA and CDR2 YSLEER. DNA for the CDR3: TGCGCCAGCAGCCAAGACGGGGGGTTGGTCGGGACCCAGTACTTC. Translating it yields CASSQDGGLVGTQYF.

The chain carries TRBV9 and TRBJ1-2; D might be TRBD1 (6 bases). This CDR3 is 18 amino acids long. The V gene's germline CDR1 is SGDLS and CDR2 YYNGEE. Trimming pared 4 bases from V and 1 base from J, leaving 23 bases between. The CDR3 is CASSPQSGQRAVNYGYTF. CDR3 sequence (DNA): TGTGCCAGCAGCCCCCAGTCTGGACAGCGAGCTGTTAACTATGGCTACACCTTC.

The chain is built from TRBV23-1 and TRBJ2-7; D call uncertain. TRBV23-1 is designated an ORF whose function remains uncertain. The ends were cut back, 0 bases at V and 3 bases at J, with 6 bases in the middle. The CDR3 sequence is 13 residues long. The CDR3 sequence: CASSQSPSYEQYF. In nucleotides, the CDR3 is TGCGCCAGCAGTCAATCACCAAGCTACGAGCAGTACTTC.

This clonotype showed up many times. V usage is TRBV30 and J usage is TRBJ2-7; 10 bases align to TRBD1. Germline V lookup: CDR1 GTSNPN, CDR2 SVGIG (reference sequence). The CDR3 contains 14 residues. V gave up 5 bases and J gave up 3 bases; unmatched junction bases: 7. In nucleotides, the CDR3 is TGTGCCTGGGACCCGGGACAGGGGTACTACGAGCAGTACTTC. This translates into CAWDPGQGYYEQYF.

V gene TRBV19 combines with J gene TRBJ2-3; no reliable D call. Germline V gene lookup returns CDR1 LNHDA and CDR2 SQIVND (reference sequence). The CDR3 has 13 amino acids. Trimming stripped 4 bases from V and 6 bases from J, with 11 bases between. The CDR3 loop reads CASSTLKLDTQYF. The DNA for the CDR3 is TGTGCCAGTAGTACCCTTAAGCTCGATACGCAGTATTTT. Using reference TRBV19 and TRBJ2-3 for the parts outside the CDR3, the full variable domain is DGGITQSPKYLFRKEGQNVTLSCEQNLNHDAMYWYRQDPGQGLRLIYYSQIVNDFQKGDIAEGYSVSREKKESFPLTVTSAQKNPTAFYLCASSTLKLDTQYFGPGTRLTVL.

In this sample, this clonotype turned up a few times. V usage is TRBV10-3 and J usage is TRBJ1-1; a possible D gene is TRBD1 (6 bases). The V end lost 2 bases, the J end lost 4 bases, and 14 bases lay between the germline ends. The CDR3 is 15 amino acids. CDR1 ENHRY and CDR2 SYGVKD come from the germline V gene. CDR3 sequence: CAISEPGHLGTEAFF. Here the CDR3 DNA reads TGTGCCATCAGTGAGCCGGGACATTTAGGCACTGAAGCTTTCTTT.

The V and J genes are TRBV12-3 or TRBV12-4 and TRBJ1-5; maybe TRBD1 (5 bases). V was cut by 5 bases and J by 5 bases, with 19 bases left in between. The CDR3 is 16 amino acids. The CDR3 loop reads CASSRLWGQGDQPQHF. CDR3 nucleotide sequence: TGTGCCAGCAGTCGCCTTTGGGGCCAGGGCGATCAGCCCCAGCATTTT.

This clonotype came up a few times. This chain joins TRBV5-1 and TRBJ2-2; a possible D gene is TRBD2 (6 bases). CDR1 and CDR2 (germline): SGHRS, YFSETQ. The CDR3 is made up of 16 amino acids. V lost 8 bases to trimming and J lost 3 bases, with 20 bases between them. The CDR3 here is CARSAQRDSHTGELFF. The CDR3 DNA sequence: TGCGCCAGGTCGGCCCAACGGGACTCTCACACCGGGGAGCTGTTTTTT.

The sample holds a few counts of this clonotype. This rearrangement joins TRBV5-1 to TRBJ2-2; TRBD2 aligns across 7 bases. The germline gives CDR1 SGHRS, CDR2 YFSETQ. With V trimmed by 2 bases and J by 6 bases, 4 bases remained unmatched. The CDR3 runs to 14 residues. The CDR3 DNA reads as TGCGCCAGCAGCTTCCAGCGGGGCCCCGGGGAGCTGTTTTTT. Translating gives CASSFQRGPGELFF.

This clonotype has ten or more counts. This rearrangement joins TRBV20-1 to TRBJ1-4; TRBD1 aligns across 8 bases. The V gene's germline CDR1 is DFQATT and CDR2 SNEGSKA (reference sequence). Trimming removed 5 bases from V and 8 bases from J; junction bases left unmatched: 7. This CDR3 comprises 13 residues. The CDR3 nucleotides read TGCAGTGCTGGGACAGGAGGAGACGAAAAACTGTTTTTT. The encoded protein is CSAGTGGDEKLFF.

The chain couples TRBV7-8 to TRBJ1-5; D not certain. The germline V and J ends were trimmed by 5 bases and 0 bases, with 8 bases remaining between them. This CDR3 is 14 amino acids long. CDR1 is SGHVS and CDR2 is FQNEAQ in the germline V gene. The CDR3 bases are TGTGCCAGCAGCCCCCGGAGTAGCAATCAGCCCCAGCATTTT. It translates to CASSPRSSNQPQHF.

The chain has TRBV21-1 and TRBJ2-3; TRBD1, the table's D call, lacks a check against the DNA. TRBV21-1 is classified as a pseudogene. This CDR3 spans 14 amino acids. The CDR3 DNA reads TGTGCCACCCAGGACGTTATAAGCACAGATACGCAGTATTTT. Protein product: CATQDVISTDTQYF.

In its sample, this clonotype was seen a few times. The DNA of the CDR3 is TGCGCCAGCAGCTCGACAAGTTTGAACACTGAAGCTTTCTTT. Translated: CASSSTSLNTEAFF. This chain joins TRBV5-1 and TRBJ1-1; D is unclear. Germline-derived CDR1 and CDR2 are SGHRS and YFSETQ. The CDR3 has 14 residues. Trimming took off 3 bases at V and 0 bases at J, with 9 bases between the two ends.

The rearrangement joins TRBV4-3 to TRBJ2-1; possible D gene TRBD1, 5 bases. Germline V gene data show CDR1 as LGHNA and CDR2 as YSLEER. This CDR3 contains 15 residues. V was pared by 0 bases and J by 8 bases, with 14 bases between. In DNA form, the CDR3 reads TGCGCCAGCAGCCAAGATCCCCAGGGCTTCGATGAGCAGTTCTTC. Its protein is CASSQDPQGFDEQFF.

This clonotype was seen many times. The CDR3 sequence: CASSPSAKNIQYF. As DNA, the CDR3 is TGTGCCAGCAGCCCATCAGCCAAAAACATTCAGTACTTC. The gene calls are TRBV12-3 or TRBV12-4 and TRBJ2-4, with D hard to call. CDR3 length: 13 residues. V was clipped by 6 bases and J by 0 bases, with 6 bases between them.

This clonotype has more than one count but fewer than ten. V usage is TRBV7-9 and J usage is TRBJ1-4, with a weak D call TRBD1 (5 bases). Trimming took off 7 bases at V and 5 bases at J, with 14 bases between the two ends. CDR3 length equals 14 residues. CDR1 is SEHNR and CDR2 is FQNEAQ in the germline V gene (reference sequence). The CDR3, as DNA: TGTGCCAGCACCGCCAGTGGGGGGAATGAAAAACTGTTTTTT. It specifies CASTASGGNEKLFF. The variable domain in full, completed from reference TRBV7-9 and TRBJ1-4, reads DTGVSQNPRHKITKRGQNVTFRCDPISEHNRLYWYRQTLGQGPEFLTYFQNEAQLEKSRLLSDRFSAERPKGSFSTLEIQRTEQGDSAMYLCASTASGGNEKLFFGSGTQLSVL.

The table lists this clonotype with a few counts. This chain links TRBV4-1 with TRBJ2-2, with no clear D. CDR3 length: 16 residues. V gave up 7 bases and J gave up 3 bases, with 18 bases separating them. Germline lookup yields CDR1 MGHRA and CDR2 YSYEKL. CDR3 DNA sequence: TGCGCCAGCAACGCAAGGGATTGGGAATACACCGGGGAGCTGTTTTTT. Translating gives CASNARDWEYTGELFF.

CDR3 in DNA: TGTGCCAGCTCACCCCCAGGGGGCACCTACGAGCAGTACTTC. The encoded protein is CASSPPGGTYEQYF. This chain connects TRBV18 to TRBJ2-7; 8 positions agree with TRBD1. The V gene's germline CDR1 is KGHSH and CDR2 LQKENI. The ends lost 3 bases at V and 2 bases at J; junction bases unmatched: 3. The CDR3 runs to 14 residues.

This clonotype was recorded at least ten times. The DNA for the CDR3 is TGCAGTGCTAGAGATAGTAGCGGGGGGGATCTACTAACAGATACGCAGTATTTT. It yields the protein CSARDSSGGDLLTDTQYF. The gene calls are TRBV20-1 and TRBJ2-3; 11 nucleotides agree with TRBD2. Per germline, CDR1 DFQATT and CDR2 SNEGSKA (reference sequence). CDR3 length: 18 amino acids. V trimming: 0 bases; J trimming: 3 bases; junction bases outside the gene matches: 11.

There are a few counts of this clonotype. J is TRBJ1-6 and V is TRBV20-1, with D possibly TRBD1 on 6 matching bases. Trimming stripped 3 bases from V and 10 bases from J, with 19 bases between. CDR1 DFQATT and CDR2 SNEGSKA come from the germline V gene (reference sequence). The CDR3 has 15 amino acids. The chain's CDR3 is CSASKGSGAVSPLHF. CDR3 nucleotide sequence: TGCAGTGCTAGTAAGGGGTCAGGGGCAGTGTCACCCCTCCACTTT.

This clonotype was picked up a small number of times. The chain has TRBV6-1 and TRBJ2-7; tentatively, D is TRBD1 (5 bases). With 1 base removed from V and 5 bases from J, the gap between germline ends came to 9 bases. This CDR3 comprises 13 residues. CDR1 and CDR2 from the germline V gene are MNHNS and SASEGT. The CDR3 spells CASSEGLGDEQYF. CDR3 DNA sequence: TGTGCCAGCAGTGAAGGATTAGGGGACGAGCAGTACTTC.

The DNA for the CDR3 is TGTGCCAGCAGTCGGACGGGATACTACGAGCAGTACTTC. Translation: CASSRTGYYEQYF. The genes are TRBV6-1 and TRBJ2-7; possibly TRBD2 for D (5 bases). V dropped 5 bases and J dropped 3 bases, with 11 bases sitting between them. The CDR3 spans 13 residues. Germline CDR1 reads MNHNS; CDR2 reads SASEGT.